Detailed here is one T cell receptor (beta chain). Original methodology: Estimates of nucleated cell counts were drawn from the amplification of reference gene primers. The method was immunoSEQ multiplex PCR; TCRdb's version includes in-frame clones alone and lacks a portion of them. For V, J and clone size, that table is used; D and trimming come from the DNA. The data contain approximately 170,000 clones, around 85% of them seen just once; the ten biggest clones take up 6.9%. This record comes from a study of blood T cell repertoires in COVID-19. As for the study in general: Samples representing acute and convalescent COVID-19 were sourced from the United States, Italy and Spain.

Sequences were obtained from peripheral blood. The clonotype was recovered from a man at least 80 years old with COVID-19, enrolled during active disease.

This CDR3 is CASSPTGDGYTF. The CDR3 coding sequence is TGTGCCAGCTCACCGACAGGGGATGGCTACACCTTC. This chain joins TRBV18 and TRBJ1-2, with 8 bases that match TRBD1. The J segment lost 6 bases and the V segment lost 3 bases, leaving 0 bases of the junction unmatched. The CDR3 sequence is 12 residues long. Germline-derived CDR1 and CDR2 are KGHSH and LQKENI.